This entry lists 5 T cell receptor beta chains sequenced from one sample in a study of blood T cell repertoires in COVID-19 (dated by TCRdb to about 2020). The receptor library was made with the immunoSEQ multiplex PCR assay. Held by TCRdb, this immuneACCESS table contains in-frame sequences only and omits some clones. Under half of the omission traces to an unresolved V gene where checked; the cause of the rest is unknown. The sample table holds some 210,000 clones, of which around 91% were seen once. Together, the top ten hold roughly 5% of the sample. Sequencing was done on a sample of peripheral blood. The receptors shown here come from a woman aged 40 to 50 with acute or convalescent COVID-19.

J is TRBJ2-5 and V is TRBV5-1; D is uncertain. This CDR3 spans 13 amino acids. CDR1 is SGHRS and CDR2 is YFSETQ in the germline V gene. The V end lost 4 bases, the J end lost 5 bases, and 12 bases lay between the germline ends. This CDR3 reads CASSPFPRETQYF. CDR3 DNA: TGCGCCAGCAGCCCCTTCCCCCGGGAGACCCAGTACTTC.

The J gene is TRBJ2-4, the V gene TRBV3-1 (or the pseudogene TRBV3-2); D possibly corresponds to TRBD2 (5 bases). Germline loops: CDR1 LGHDT, CDR2 YNNKEL (reference sequence). The CDR3 is 15 amino acids. V gave up 5 bases and J gave up 7 bases, with 18 bases separating them. The CDR3 loop is CASSVTGNRANIQYF. DNA for the CDR3: TGTGCCAGCAGCGTCACCGGGAATAGAGCCAACATTCAGTACTTC.

V usage is TRBV5-6 and J usage is TRBJ2-7; D gene ambiguous. Germline-derived CDR1 and CDR2 are SGHDT and YYEEEE. The CDR3 runs 14 residues. Trimming pared 1 base from V and 4 bases from J, leaving 12 bases between. The CDR3 DNA sequence: TGTGCCAGCAGCTTGTATGAACACAGATACGAGCAGTACGTC. Its translation is CASSLYEHRYEQYV.

This clone was recorded once. V gene TRBV3-1 (or the pseudogene TRBV3-2) combines with J gene TRBJ1-1, with D possibly being TRBD1 (6 bases). Deletions cut 2 bases from V and 1 base from J, with 17 bases between. The CDR3 contains 17 residues. The germline V gene encodes CDR1 LGHDT and CDR2 YNNKEL (reference sequence). The CDR3 region is CASSQKTLGHTNTEAFF. The CDR3 DNA follows: TGTGCCAGCAGCCAAAAAACCCTGGGACACACGAACACTGAAGCTTTCTTT.

V usage is TRBV6-5 and J usage is TRBJ2-7, with D possibly being TRBD1 (5 bases). The CDR3 runs 11 residues. In germline, CDR1 is MNHEY, CDR2 SVGAGI. The CDR3 DNA is TGTGCTACCCTTAGGGGTCACGAGCAGTACGTC. Amino acid sequence: CATLRGHEQYV.